Shown below are 28 T cell receptor beta chains from a single sample sequenced in a study of identical twins. TCRdb re-derived calls from the 5' RACE reads in MiXCR, one entry per CDR3 protein. The sample yields roughly 250,000 distinct CDR3 sequences, more than 12% seen once. Sequenced sample: memory (CD45RO+) T cells sorted from blood. The receptors shown here come from a woman aged 18-35 years in good health.

V is TRBV6-1 and J is TRBJ2-7; 13 bases line up with TRBD2. Unmatched junction bases numbered 7, after V lost 6 bases and J lost 5 bases. CDR3 length equals 15 residues. The V gene's germline CDR1 is MNHNS and CDR2 SASEGT. CDR3 loop: CASRAGTSGTNEQYF. As DNA, the CDR3 is TGTGCCAGCAGAGCTGGGACTAGCGGGACTAACGAGCAGTACTTC.

This clonotype was picked up a small number of times. This rearrangement joins TRBV6-5 to TRBJ2-7; 9 nucleotides agree with TRBD2. In germline, CDR1 is MNHEY, CDR2 SVGAGI. V lost 0 bases, J lost 2 bases, and 2 bases stayed unmatched. This CDR3 region has 15 residues. CDR3 sequence (DNA): TGTGCCAGCAGTTACTCTCTAGCGGGGACCTACGAGCAGTACTTC. This gives the protein CASSYSLAGTYEQYF.

The chain employs TRBV5-1 and TRBJ2-2, with D tentatively TRBD1 (5 bases). Trimming took off 2 bases at V and 5 bases at J, with 13 bases between the two ends. CDR3 size: 15 residues. CDR1 is SGHRS and CDR2 is YFSETQ in the germline V gene. This CDR3 reads CASSFGQGMTGELFF. The DNA of the CDR3 is TGCGCCAGCAGCTTTGGTCAGGGTATGACCGGGGAGCTGTTTTTT.

The chain links TRBV30 to TRBJ2-3; TRBD2 agrees at 7 bases. The CDR3 has 16 amino acids. Germline assignment: CDR1 GTSNPN and CDR2 SVGIG (reference sequence). V was clipped by 0 bases and J by 0 bases; unmatched bases: 6. CDR3 region: CAWSVGGSSSTDTQYF. CDR3 nucleotides: TGTGCCTGGAGTGTCGGGGGGAGCTCTAGCACAGATACGCAGTATTTT. Complete variable domain (other parts from reference TRBV30 and TRBJ2-3): SQTIHQWPATLVQPVGSPLSLECTVEGTSNPNLYWYRQAAGRGLQLLFYSVGIGQISSEVPQNLSASRPQDRQFILSSKKLLLSDSGFYLCAWSVGGSSSTDTQYFGPGTRLTVL.

This clonotype was seen only a few times. The J gene is TRBJ2-3, the V gene TRBV12-3 or TRBV12-4, with D uncertain. Trimming cost V 3 bases and J 0 bases, with 10 bases left between them. This CDR3 region has 15 residues. In nucleotides, the CDR3 is TGTGCCAGCAGTTTGGGCTACCAAAGCACAGATACGCAGTATTTT. Amino acid sequence: CASSLGYQSTDTQYF.

Regarding this clonotype: One end of the junction fails to match germline, which may point to a read error. CDR3 nucleotides: TGTGCCAGCAGTTTTGGAGGGGGCTTTTCGTCCTTC. It specifies CASSFGGGFSSF. V gene TRBV12-3 or TRBV12-4 combines with J gene TRBJ2-1; D might be TRBD1 (7 bases). CDR3 length: 12 amino acids.

This clonotype was found once. A read error may be the cause here, since a much bigger clone is one base away. The rearrangement uses TRBV5-4 and TRBJ2-2, with TRBD2 identical over 7 bases. This CDR3 is 13 amino acids long. Germline CDR1 is SGHNT and CDR2 is YYREEE (reference sequence). Trimming took 3 bases from V and 4 from J; bases not matched to a gene: 0. The CDR3 is CASSWGGTGELFF. In nucleotides, the CDR3 is TGTGCCAGCAGCTGGGGGGGCACCGGGGAGCTGTTTTTT.

This clonotype was seen a handful of times. The chain combines TRBV6-5 with TRBJ1-3; possibly TRBD1 for D (5 bases). The CDR3 is 14 residues long. Per the germline V gene, CDR1 is MNHEY and CDR2 is SVGAGI. V lost 3 bases and J 4 bases, leaving 10 bases between the germline ends. The CDR3 loop reads CASSYGGIGNTIYF. CDR3 in DNA: TGTGCCAGCAGTTATGGGGGAATAGGAAACACCATATATTTT.

At least ten counts were recorded for this clonotype. The chain couples TRBV29-1 to TRBJ1-1; TRBD1 is a possible D gene (6 bases). The CDR3 has 14 residues. Trimming took off 4 bases at V and 2 bases at J, with 14 bases between the two ends. CDR1 and CDR2 from the germline V gene are SQVTM and ANQGSEA. This chain's CDR3 is CSVVTGSLNTEAFF. Written as DNA, the CDR3 is TGCAGCGTTGTGACAGGAAGTCTTAACACTGAAGCTTTCTTT.

V gene TRBV2 combines with J gene TRBJ2-7; D not resolved. V gave up 3 bases and J gave up 2 bases, with 11 bases separating them. The CDR3 runs 14 residues. CDR1 and CDR2 from the germline V gene are SNHLY and FYNNEI. CDR3 in DNA: TGTGCCAGCAGTGATGGGGTCTTAACCTACGAGCAGTACTTC. This sequence encodes CASSDGVLTYEQYF.

This chain uses TRBV6-2 or TRBV6-3 with TRBJ2-3; 10 nucleotides line up with TRBD1. From germline, CDR1 is MNHEY and CDR2 SVGEGT. With 4 bases clipped from V and 6 bases from J, the junction kept 7 bases outside the gene matches. CDR3 length: 15 amino acids. This CDR3 is CASSWGQGPLDTQYF. The CDR3 nucleotides read TGTGCCAGCAGTTGGGGACAGGGGCCGCTGGATACGCAGTATTTT.

A few counts support this clonotype. V usage is TRBV20-1 and J usage is TRBJ2-3; D is perhaps TRBD1 or TRBD2 (5 bases each). Trimming cost V 6 bases and J 0 bases, with 16 bases left between them. Germline V gene data show CDR1 as DFQATT and CDR2 as SNEGSKA (reference sequence). The CDR3 totals 15 residues. CDR3 coding DNA: TGCAGTGCCCGTCGGGGCGAAACTAGCACAGATACGCAGTATTTT. Translated, it gives CSARRGETSTDTQYF.

The chain combines TRBV5-1 with TRBJ1-1; 10 bases agree with TRBD1. J was trimmed by 6 bases and V by 3 bases; bases with no gene match: 8. Germline CDR1 and CDR2: SGHRS and YFSETQ. CDR3 length: 15 amino acids. CDR3 bases: TGCGCCAGCAGCTGGGCGGGACAGGGGTTCGCTGAAGCTTTCTTT. Its protein product is CASSWAGQGFAEAFF.

This clonotype was observed a handful of times. The chain combines TRBV5-1 with TRBJ1-3; maybe TRBD1 (5 bases). The CDR3 has 15 residues. The germline V and J ends were trimmed by 3 bases and 4 bases, with 14 bases remaining between them. Looked up from germline, CDR1 is SGHRS and CDR2 is YFSETQ. The CDR3 bases are TGCGCCAGCAGCTCAGTGGGAGGGGAAGGAAACACCATATATTTT. The encoded protein is CASSSVGGEGNTIYF.

This clonotype appeared a few times. The chain links TRBV5-1 to TRBJ2-7, with D possibly TRBD2 on 7 matching bases. CDR1 and CDR2 from the germline V gene are SGHRS and YFSETQ. Trimming cost V 4 bases and J 0 bases, with 11 bases left between them. The CDR3 spans 14 residues. CDR3 sequence (DNA): TGCGCCAGCAGCCGGGGGGCAGTCTCCTACGAGCAGTACTTC. The encoded protein is CASSRGAVSYEQYF.

This clonotype appeared a few times. The chain recombines TRBV10-3 with TRBJ2-7; possibly TRBD2 for D (5 bases). CDR3 length: 13 amino acids. From germline, CDR1 is ENHRY and CDR2 SYGVKD. V lost 11 bases to trimming and J lost 0 bases, with 14 bases between them. CDR3 in amino acids: CAARTGSSYEQYF. CDR3 in DNA: TGTGCCGCCCGGACGGGAAGCTCCTACGAGCAGTACTTC.

The CDR3 is CASSHGRTNTEAFF. The CDR3 DNA is TGTGCCAGCAGTCACGGACGGACTAACACTGAAGCTTTCTTT. The V call is TRBV12-3 or TRBV12-4, the J call TRBJ1-1, with D uncertain. V was clipped by 5 bases and J by 2 bases, with 12 bases between them. The CDR3 extends over 14 amino acids.

The chain links TRBV20-1 to TRBJ1-4; D possibly corresponds to TRBD1 (6 bases). The length of the CDR3 is 13 residues. Germline values: CDR1 DFQATT, CDR2 SNEGSKA (reference sequence). Between the trimmed V and J ends, which lost 5 bases and 8 bases, there was a span of 15 bases. CDR3 protein: CSALGDMGEKLFF. DNA for the CDR3: TGCAGTGCTTTGGGGGACATGGGCGAAAAACTGTTTTTT.

The chain carries TRBV20-1 and TRBJ2-1, with unresolved D. Trimming took off 2 bases at V and 8 bases at J, with 10 bases between the two ends. Germline values: CDR1 DFQATT, CDR2 SNEGSKA (reference sequence). The CDR3 covers 12 residues. As DNA, the CDR3 is TGCAGTGCTAGATATATAAGGCATGAGCAGTTCTTC. Translating it yields CSARYIRHEQFF.

This clonotype was counted many times. This chain's CDR3 is CASSLLRGTGNTIYF. The CDR3 nucleotides read TGTGCCAGCAGCCTACTCAGGGGCACTGGAAACACCATATATTTT. The chain couples TRBV6-5 to TRBJ1-3; D is perhaps TRBD1 (6 bases). The CDR3 totals 15 residues. The V end lost 6 bases, the J end lost 2 bases, and 14 bases lay between the germline ends. Germline CDR1 reads MNHEY; CDR2 reads SVGAGI.

This clonotype has ten or more counts. V usage is TRBV5-1 and J usage is TRBJ2-3; 12 bases map to TRBD1. The CDR3 runs to 17 residues. CDR1 is SGHRS, CDR2 YFSETQ, per germline. After removal of 4 bases from V and 5 bases from J, the junction contained 11 bases not matched to a gene. The CDR3 DNA follows: TGCGCCAGCAGCAAAAATACCGGGACAGGGGGCATAGATACGCAGTATTTT. This gives the protein CASSKNTGTGGIDTQYF.

This clonotype has just a few counts. The chain combines TRBV18 with TRBJ1-4; D perhaps matches TRBD1 (5 bases). Germline V lookup: CDR1 KGHSH, CDR2 LQKENI. This CDR3 is built from 15 residues. The V and J ends lost 4 bases and 5 bases respectively, with 14 bases between them. DNA of the CDR3: TGTGCCAGCTCACAAGCCGGGACCTCCAATGAAAAACTGTTTTTT. Its protein product is CASSQAGTSNEKLFF.

The chain couples TRBV2 to TRBJ2-5; TRBD2 is a possible D gene (5 bases). Germline V gives CDR1 SNHLY, CDR2 FYNNEI. The CDR3 totals 14 residues. The V gene lost 9 bases and the J gene lost 5 bases, with 19 bases spanning the gap. The CDR3 here is CARERRVEMETQYF. The DNA for the CDR3 is TGTGCCAGAGAACGGCGGGTGGAGATGGAGACCCAGTACTTC.

This clonotype was counted ten times or more. The chain combines TRBV5-1 with TRBJ1-2; the D is unclear. V was cut by 8 bases and J by 2 bases, with 10 bases left in between. The CDR3 is made up of 12 amino acids. From germline, CDR1 is SGHRS and CDR2 YFSETQ. The CDR3 loop reads CASKGSNYGYTF. The CDR3 bases are TGCGCCAGTAAAGGCAGCAACTATGGCTACACCTTC.

This clonotype was counted many times. The rearrangement links TRBV6-1 to TRBJ2-2; a possible D gene is TRBD1 (5 bases). The CDR3 is made up of 15 amino acids. V shed 6 bases and J shed 1 base, with 12 bases lying between them. Germline loops: CDR1 MNHNS, CDR2 SASEGT. Here the CDR3 DNA reads TGTGCCAGCAGGATAGGGGTCCTGAACACCGGGGAGCTGTTTTTT. This codes for CASRIGVLNTGELFF.

Only a few counts were recorded for this clonotype. Relative to the germline gene, one junction end is altered; a read error may explain this. This rearrangement joins TRBV20-1 to TRBJ2-7; TRBD2 agrees at 8 bases. Germline lookup yields CDR1 DFQATT and CDR2 SNEGSKA (reference sequence). The CDR3 spans 13 residues. CDR3 DNA: TGCAGTACTAGCGGACCTCCCTCCTACGAGCAGTACTTC. The encoded protein is CSTSGPPSYEQYF.

The rearrangement joins TRBV20-1 to TRBJ1-4; weak D call: TRBD1 (6 bases). Trimming cost V 6 bases and J 7 bases, with 18 bases left between them. The CDR3 spans 14 residues. Per the germline V gene, CDR1 is DFQATT and CDR2 is SNEGSKA (reference sequence). CDR3 residues: CSADPQGISEKLFF. The DNA for the CDR3 is TGCAGTGCCGACCCACAGGGAATTAGTGAAAAACTGTTTTTT.

This chain connects TRBV20-1 to TRBJ2-1; 10 bases are a match to TRBD2. CDR3 length: 14 amino acids. CDR1 is DFQATT, CDR2 SNEGSKA, per germline (reference sequence). V lost 3 bases to trimming and J lost 7 bases; unmatched junction nucleotides: 6. CDR3 coding DNA: TGCAGTGCTAGTCTGGGACTAGCGCGAAATGAGCAGTTCTTC. Translating gives CSASLGLARNEQFF.